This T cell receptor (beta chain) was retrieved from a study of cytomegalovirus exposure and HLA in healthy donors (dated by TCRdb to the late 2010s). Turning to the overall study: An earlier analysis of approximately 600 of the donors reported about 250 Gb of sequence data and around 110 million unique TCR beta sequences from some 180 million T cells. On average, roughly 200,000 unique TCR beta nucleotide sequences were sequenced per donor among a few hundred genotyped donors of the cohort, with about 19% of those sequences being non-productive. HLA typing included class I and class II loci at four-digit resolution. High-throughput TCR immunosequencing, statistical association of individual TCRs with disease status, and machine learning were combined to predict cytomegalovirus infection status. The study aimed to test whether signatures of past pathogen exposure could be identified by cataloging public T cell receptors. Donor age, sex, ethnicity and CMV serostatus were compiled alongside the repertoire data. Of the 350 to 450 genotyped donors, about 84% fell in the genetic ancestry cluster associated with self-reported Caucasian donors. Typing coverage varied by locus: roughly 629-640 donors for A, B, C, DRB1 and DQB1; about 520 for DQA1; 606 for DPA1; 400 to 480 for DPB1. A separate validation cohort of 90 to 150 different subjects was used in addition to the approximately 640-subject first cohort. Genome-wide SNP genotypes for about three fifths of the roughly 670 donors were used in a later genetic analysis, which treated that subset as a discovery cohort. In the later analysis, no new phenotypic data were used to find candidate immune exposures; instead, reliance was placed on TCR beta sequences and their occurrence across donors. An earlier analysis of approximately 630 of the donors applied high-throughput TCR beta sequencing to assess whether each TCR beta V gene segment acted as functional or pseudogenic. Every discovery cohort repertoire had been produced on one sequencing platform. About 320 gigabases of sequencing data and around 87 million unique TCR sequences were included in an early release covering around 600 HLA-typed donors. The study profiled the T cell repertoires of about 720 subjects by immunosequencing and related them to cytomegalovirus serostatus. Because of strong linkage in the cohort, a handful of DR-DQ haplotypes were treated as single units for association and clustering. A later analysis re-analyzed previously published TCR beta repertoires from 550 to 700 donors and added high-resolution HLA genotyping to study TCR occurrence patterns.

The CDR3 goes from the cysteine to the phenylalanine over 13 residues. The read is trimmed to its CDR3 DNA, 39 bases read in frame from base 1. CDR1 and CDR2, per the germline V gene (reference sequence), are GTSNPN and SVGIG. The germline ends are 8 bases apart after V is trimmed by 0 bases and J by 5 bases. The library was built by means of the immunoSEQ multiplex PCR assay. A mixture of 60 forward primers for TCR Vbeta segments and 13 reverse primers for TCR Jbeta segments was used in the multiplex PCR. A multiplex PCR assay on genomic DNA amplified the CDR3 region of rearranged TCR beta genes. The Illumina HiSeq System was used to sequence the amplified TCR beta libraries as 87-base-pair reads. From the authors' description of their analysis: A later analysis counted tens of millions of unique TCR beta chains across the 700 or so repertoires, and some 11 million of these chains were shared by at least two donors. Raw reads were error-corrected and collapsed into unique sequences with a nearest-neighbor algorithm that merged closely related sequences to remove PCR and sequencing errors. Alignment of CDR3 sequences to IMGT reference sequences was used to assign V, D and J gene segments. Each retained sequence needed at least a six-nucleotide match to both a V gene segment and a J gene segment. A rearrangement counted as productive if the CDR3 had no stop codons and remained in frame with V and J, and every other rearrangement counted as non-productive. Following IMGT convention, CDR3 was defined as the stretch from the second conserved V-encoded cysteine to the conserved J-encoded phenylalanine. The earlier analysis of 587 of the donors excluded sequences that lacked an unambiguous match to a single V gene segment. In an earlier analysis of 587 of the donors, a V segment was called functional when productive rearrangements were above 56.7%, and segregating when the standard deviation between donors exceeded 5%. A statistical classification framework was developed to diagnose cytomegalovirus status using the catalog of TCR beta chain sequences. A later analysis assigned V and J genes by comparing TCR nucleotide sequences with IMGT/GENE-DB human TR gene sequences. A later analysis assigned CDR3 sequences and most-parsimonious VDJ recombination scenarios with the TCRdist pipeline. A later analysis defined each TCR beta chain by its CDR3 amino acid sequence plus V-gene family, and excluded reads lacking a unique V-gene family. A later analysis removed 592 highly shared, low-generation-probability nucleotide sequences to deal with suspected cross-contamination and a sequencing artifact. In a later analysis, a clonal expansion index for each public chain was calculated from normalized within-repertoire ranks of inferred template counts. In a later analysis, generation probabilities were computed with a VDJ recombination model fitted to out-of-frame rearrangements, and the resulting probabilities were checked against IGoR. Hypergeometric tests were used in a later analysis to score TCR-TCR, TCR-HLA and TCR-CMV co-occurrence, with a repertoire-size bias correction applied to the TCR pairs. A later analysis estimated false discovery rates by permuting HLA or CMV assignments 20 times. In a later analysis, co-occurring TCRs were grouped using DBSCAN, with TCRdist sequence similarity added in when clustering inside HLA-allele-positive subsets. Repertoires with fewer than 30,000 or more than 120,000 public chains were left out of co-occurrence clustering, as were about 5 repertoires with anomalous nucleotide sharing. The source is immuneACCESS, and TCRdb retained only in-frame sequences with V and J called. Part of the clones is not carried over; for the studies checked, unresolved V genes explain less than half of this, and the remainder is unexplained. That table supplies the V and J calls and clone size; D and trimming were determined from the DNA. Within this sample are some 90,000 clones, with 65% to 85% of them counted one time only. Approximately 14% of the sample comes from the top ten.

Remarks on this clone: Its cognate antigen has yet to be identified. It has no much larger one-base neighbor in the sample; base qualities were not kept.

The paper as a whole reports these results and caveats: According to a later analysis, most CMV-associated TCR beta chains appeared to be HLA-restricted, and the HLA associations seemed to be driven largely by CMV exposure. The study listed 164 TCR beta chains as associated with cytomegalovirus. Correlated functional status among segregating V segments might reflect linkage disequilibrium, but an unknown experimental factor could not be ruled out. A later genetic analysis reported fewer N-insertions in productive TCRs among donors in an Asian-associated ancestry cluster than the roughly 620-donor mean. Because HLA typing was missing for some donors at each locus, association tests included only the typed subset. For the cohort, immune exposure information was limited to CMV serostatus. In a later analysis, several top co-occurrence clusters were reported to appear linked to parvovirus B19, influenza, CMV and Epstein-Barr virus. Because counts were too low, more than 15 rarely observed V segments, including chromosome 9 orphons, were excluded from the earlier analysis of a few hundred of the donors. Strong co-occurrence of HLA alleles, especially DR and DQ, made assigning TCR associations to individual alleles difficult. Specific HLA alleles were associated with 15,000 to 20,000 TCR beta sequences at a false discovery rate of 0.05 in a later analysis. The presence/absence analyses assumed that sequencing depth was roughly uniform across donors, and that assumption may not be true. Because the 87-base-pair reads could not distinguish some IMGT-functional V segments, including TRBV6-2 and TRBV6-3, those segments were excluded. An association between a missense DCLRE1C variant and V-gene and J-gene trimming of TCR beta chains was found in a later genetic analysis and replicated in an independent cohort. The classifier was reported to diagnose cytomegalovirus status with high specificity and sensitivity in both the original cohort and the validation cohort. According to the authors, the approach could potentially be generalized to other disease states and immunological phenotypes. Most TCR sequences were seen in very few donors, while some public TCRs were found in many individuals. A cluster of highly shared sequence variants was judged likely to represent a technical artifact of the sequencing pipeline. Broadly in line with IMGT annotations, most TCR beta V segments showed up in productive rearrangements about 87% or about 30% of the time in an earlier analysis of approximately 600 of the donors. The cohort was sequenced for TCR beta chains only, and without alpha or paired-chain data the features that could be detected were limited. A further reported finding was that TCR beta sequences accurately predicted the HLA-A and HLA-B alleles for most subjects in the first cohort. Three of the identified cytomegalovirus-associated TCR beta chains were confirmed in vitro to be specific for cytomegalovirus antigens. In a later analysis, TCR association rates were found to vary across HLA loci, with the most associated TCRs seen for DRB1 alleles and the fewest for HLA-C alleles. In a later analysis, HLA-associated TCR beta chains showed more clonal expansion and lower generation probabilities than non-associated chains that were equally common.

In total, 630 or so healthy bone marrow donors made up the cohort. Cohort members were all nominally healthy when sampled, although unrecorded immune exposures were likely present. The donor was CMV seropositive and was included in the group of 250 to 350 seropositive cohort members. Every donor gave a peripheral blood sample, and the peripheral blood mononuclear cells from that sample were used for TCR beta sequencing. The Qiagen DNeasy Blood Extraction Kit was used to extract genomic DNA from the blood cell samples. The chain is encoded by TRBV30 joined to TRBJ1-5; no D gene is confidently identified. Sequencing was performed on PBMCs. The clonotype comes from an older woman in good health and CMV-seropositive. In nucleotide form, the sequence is TGTGCCTGGAGTGTAGGAGGAGATCAGCCCCAGCATTTT. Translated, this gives CAWSVGGDQPQHF.